This T cell receptor beta chain was retrieved from a study of T cells in Graves' hyperthyroidism and ophthalmopathy. Regions amplified from RNA transcripts were the TCR beta CDR3 regions. A first-round RT-PCR of the TCR CDR3 used the HTBI primer set. One entry per CDR3 protein results from TCRdb running MiXCR on the multiplex PCR reads. The table records some 570,000 distinct CDR3 sequences, approximately 14% of them present only once. Trimming removed 4 bases from V and 9 bases from J; junction bases left unmatched: 5. The CDR3 runs to 13 residues. Germline V lookup: CDR1 SGHNT, CDR2 YYREEE (reference sequence). Clinicians diagnosed patients from clinical symptoms, serum thyroxine and TRAb, thyroid ultrasound and orbital computed tomography.

The receptor was derived from a young woman with Graves' ophthalmopathy. The chain has TRBV5-4 and TRBJ2-1, with 9 bases aligning to TRBD1. The material sequenced was blood. CDR3 sequence reads: CASSKPGQGEQFF. The CDR3 DNA reads as TGTGCCAGCAGCAAACCGGGACAGGGTGAGCAGTTCTTC.